This TCR beta chain derives from a study of T cell repertoires in aging, cancer and after chemotherapy. Study-level background: Donor ages fell into six groups from 30 or younger up to 70 or older. General observations from the study: In cancer patients, declining TCR diversity with age involved lost richness and lost evenness. Rebound thymic output was suggested by rising median generation probability during chemotherapy in each cancer cohort.

Peripheral blood genomic DNA, not sorted cells or RNA, was the template. Worth noting for this clonotype: Antigen specificity is unknown.

A mixed TRB-A/B primer pool amplified rearranged TRB by multiplex touch-down PCR. Each CDR3 protein is one row after TCRdb ran MiXCR on the multiplex PCR reads. The table records more than 500 distinct CDR3 sequences, 25% to 35% of them present only once. This TCR came from a human donor in good health. The specimen was blood.

CDR3 sequence (DNA): TGTGCCAGCAGCTCGCTAAGCGGGAGATACACCGGGGAGCTGTTTTTT. Protein: CASSSLSGRYTGELFF. The chain couples TRBV5-6 to TRBJ2-2; 8 nucleotides match TRBD2. Germline V gene data show CDR1 as SGHDT and CDR2 as YYEEEE. The CDR3 covers 16 residues. V was clipped by 3 bases and J by 3 bases; unmatched bases: 7.